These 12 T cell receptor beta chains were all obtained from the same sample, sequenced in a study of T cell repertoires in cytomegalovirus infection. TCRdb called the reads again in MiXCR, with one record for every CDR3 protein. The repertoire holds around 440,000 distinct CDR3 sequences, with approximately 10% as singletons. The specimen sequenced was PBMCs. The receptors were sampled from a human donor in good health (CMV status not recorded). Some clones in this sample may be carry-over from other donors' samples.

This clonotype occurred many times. This CDR3 is CASSSLRTQYF. In nucleotides, the CDR3 is TGTGCCAGCAGCTCCCTGAGGACCCAGTACTTC. J is TRBJ2-5 and V is TRBV28; D not certain. The CDR3 covers 11 residues. The V gene lost 6 bases and the J gene lost 7 bases, with 9 bases spanning the gap. From germline, CDR1 is MDHEN and CDR2 SYDVKM. Full variable domain (missing parts from reference TRBV28 and TRBJ2-5): DVKVTQSSRYLVKRTGEKVFLECVQDMDHENMFWYRQDPGLGLRLIYFSYDVKMKEKGDIPEGYSVSREKKERFSLILESASTNQTSMYLCASSSLRTQYFGPGTRLLVL.

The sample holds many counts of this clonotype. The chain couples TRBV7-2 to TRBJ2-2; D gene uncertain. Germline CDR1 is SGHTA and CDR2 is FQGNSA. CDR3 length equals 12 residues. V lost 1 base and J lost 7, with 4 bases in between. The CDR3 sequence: CASSLELGELFF. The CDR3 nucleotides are TGTGCCAGCAGCTTAGAGCTCGGGGAGCTGTTTTTT.

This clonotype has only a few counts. The CDR3 reads CASSSGIEQFF. The CDR3 DNA reads as TGTGCCAGTAGTAGCGGGATTGAGCAGTTCTTC. The chain has TRBV19 and TRBJ2-1; possible D gene TRBD2, 6 bases. The germline V gene has CDR1 LNHDA and CDR2 SQIVND (reference sequence). The CDR3 runs to 11 residues. Trimming removed 4 bases from V and 9 bases from J, with 7 bases in between.

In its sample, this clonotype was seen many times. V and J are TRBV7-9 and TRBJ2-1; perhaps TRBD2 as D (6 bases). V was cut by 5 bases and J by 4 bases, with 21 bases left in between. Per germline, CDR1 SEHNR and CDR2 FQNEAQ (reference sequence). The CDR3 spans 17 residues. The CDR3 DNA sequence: TGTGCCAGCAGCCTCACGATTGGCGGAGGGGTTTACAATGAGCAGTTCTTC. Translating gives CASSLTIGGGVYNEQFF.

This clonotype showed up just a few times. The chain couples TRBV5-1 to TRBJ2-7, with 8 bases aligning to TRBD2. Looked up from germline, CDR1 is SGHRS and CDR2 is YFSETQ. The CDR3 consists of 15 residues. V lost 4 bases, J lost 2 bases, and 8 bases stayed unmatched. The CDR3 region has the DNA TGCGCCAGCAGCCCTTCCGGAGCGGGGGCCTACGAGCAGTACTTC. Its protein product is CASSPSGAGAYEQYF.

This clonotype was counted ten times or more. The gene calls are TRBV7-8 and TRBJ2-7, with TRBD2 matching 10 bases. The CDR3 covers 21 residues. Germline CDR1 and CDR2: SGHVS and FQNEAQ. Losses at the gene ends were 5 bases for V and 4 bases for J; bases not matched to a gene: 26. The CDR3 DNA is TGTGCCAGCAGCCCCTTTAGGGGGCAGGGGGCGACTAGCGGGCCAAGTTACGAGCAGTACTTC. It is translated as CASSPFRGQGATSGPSYEQYF. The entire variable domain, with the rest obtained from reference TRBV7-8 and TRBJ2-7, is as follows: GAGVSQSPRYKVAKRGQDVALRCDPISGHVSLFWYQQALGQGPEFLTYFQNEAQLDKSGLPSDRFFAERPEGSVSTLKIQRTQQEDSAVYLCASSPFRGQGATSGPSYEQYFGPGTRLTVT.

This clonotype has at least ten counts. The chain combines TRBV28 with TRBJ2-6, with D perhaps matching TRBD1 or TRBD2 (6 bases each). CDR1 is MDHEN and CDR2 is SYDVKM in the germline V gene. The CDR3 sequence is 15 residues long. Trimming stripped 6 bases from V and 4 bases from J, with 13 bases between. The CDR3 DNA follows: TGTGCCAGCAGAAGAGGGGGGCAAGGGGCCAACGTCCTGACTTTC. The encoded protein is CASRRGGQGANVLTF.

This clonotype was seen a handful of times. CDR3 nucleotides: TGCAGTGCTAGGGTCGCTCTCGGTACGCAGTATTTT. It codes for CSARVALGTQYF. This chain uses TRBV20-1 with TRBJ2-3; no definite D call. Trimming took 3 bases from V and 8 from J, leaving 12 bases between them. Germline V gene lookup returns CDR1 DFQATT and CDR2 SNEGSKA (reference sequence). The CDR3 has 12 amino acids.

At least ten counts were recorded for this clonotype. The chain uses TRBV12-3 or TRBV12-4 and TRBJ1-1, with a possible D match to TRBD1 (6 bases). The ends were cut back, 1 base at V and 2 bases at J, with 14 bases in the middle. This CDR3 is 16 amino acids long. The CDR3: CASSLGLDRSNTEAFF. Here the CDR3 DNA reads TGTGCCAGCAGTTTAGGCCTTGACAGGAGCAACACTGAAGCTTTCTTT.

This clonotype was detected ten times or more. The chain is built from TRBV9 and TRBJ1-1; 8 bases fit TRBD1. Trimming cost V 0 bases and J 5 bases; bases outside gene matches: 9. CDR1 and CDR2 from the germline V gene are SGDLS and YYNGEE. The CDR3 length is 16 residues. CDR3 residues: CASSVAGQGARTEAFF. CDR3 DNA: TGTGCCAGCAGCGTAGCTGGACAGGGCGCGAGAACTGAAGCTTTCTTT.

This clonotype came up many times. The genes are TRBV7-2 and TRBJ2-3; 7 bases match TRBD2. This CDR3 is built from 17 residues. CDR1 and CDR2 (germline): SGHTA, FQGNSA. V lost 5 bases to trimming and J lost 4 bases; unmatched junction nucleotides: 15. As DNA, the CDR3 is TGTGCCAGCAGCCCAGACTACACCTTACGGGGGGCAGATACGCAGTATTTT. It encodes CASSPDYTLRGADTQYF.

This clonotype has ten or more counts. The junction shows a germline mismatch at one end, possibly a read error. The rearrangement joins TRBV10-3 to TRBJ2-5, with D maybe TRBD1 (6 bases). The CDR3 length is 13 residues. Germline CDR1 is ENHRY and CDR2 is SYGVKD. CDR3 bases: TGTGCCGTCAGTGGACAGCCTCAAGAGACCCAGTACTTC. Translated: CAVSGQPQETQYF.